This T cell receptor (beta chain) was sequenced during a study of T cell responses to AZD1222 COVID-19 vaccine. Remarks on this clone: Its matching antigen is unknown.

Study-wide results and caveats: Regions left unmutated in variants are reportedly the target of nearly half of spike-specific TCRs. Baseline seropositivity occurred in only 5 to 7 AZD1222 recipients.

TCRdb's table, derived via immunoSEQ multiplex PCR, lists solely in-frame clones and lacks some. The repertoire holds over 85,000 clones, approximately 90% seen once, with approximately 12% in the top ten. CDR1 is MDHEN and CDR2 is SYDVKM in the germline V gene. V lost 4 bases and J lost 4; bases outside the gene matches: 8. This CDR3 has 15 amino acids. The sequence was obtained from an adult in good health. This chain joins TRBV28 and TRBJ1-2; 8 positions match TRBD1. The starting material was peripheral blood, obtained on day 0 of AZD1222 vaccination. The CDR3 nucleotides read TGTGCCAGCAGTTCCGGGACAGGTGTCCCCTATGGCTACACCTTC. Translating it yields CASSSGTGVPYGYTF.